The clone carrying this T cell receptor (beta chain) was found a few times. Its antigen is unknown. The data derive from a study of post-analysis software for immune sequencing data. The wider study: Disease courses included relapsing-remitting, secondary progressive and progressive-relapsing multiple sclerosis. Study-wide results and limits: By F measure, strong co-clustering occurred among samples prepared in the same batch. Controls significantly exceeded multiple sclerosis patients in normalized Chao1 diversity. Five or six TRBV segments appeared more often in patients than in controls, and TRBV5-6, TRBV5-1 and TRBV20-1 were among these.

Tagging with unique molecular identifiers was a feature of the TCR beta cDNA libraries. Yield was roughly 0.5 million cDNA molecules from around 1 to 10 million T cells. TCRdb used MiXCR to reprocess the PCR reads, holding one entry per CDR3 protein. This table holds roughly 540,000 distinct CDR3 sequences, 34% found once. This CDR3 comprises 14 residues. V lost 4 bases and J 6 bases, leaving 15 bases between the germline ends. In germline, CDR1 is SGHRS, CDR2 YFSETQ. The V and J genes are TRBV5-1 and TRBJ2-3; no definite D call. This clonotype was obtained from a girl aged 2 to 17 with multiple sclerosis. Sample: blood. This chain's CDR3 is CASSTGWADDTQYF. CDR3 nucleotides: TGCGCCAGCAGCACCGGCTGGGCAGACGATACGCAGTATTTT.